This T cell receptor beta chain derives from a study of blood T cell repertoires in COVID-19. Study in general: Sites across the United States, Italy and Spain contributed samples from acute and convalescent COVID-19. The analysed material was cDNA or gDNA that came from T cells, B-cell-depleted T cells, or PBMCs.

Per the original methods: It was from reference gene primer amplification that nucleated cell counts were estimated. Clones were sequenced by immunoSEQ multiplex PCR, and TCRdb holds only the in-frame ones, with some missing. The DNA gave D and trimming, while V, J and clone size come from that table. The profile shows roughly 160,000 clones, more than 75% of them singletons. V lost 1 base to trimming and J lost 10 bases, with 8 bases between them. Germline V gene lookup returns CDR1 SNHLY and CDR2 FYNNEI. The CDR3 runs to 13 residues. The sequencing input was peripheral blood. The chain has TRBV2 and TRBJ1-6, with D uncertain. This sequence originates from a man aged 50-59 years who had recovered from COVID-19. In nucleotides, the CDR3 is TGTGCCAGCAGTGAAGAGGTGACATCACCCCTCCACTTT. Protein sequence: CASSEEVTSPLHF.